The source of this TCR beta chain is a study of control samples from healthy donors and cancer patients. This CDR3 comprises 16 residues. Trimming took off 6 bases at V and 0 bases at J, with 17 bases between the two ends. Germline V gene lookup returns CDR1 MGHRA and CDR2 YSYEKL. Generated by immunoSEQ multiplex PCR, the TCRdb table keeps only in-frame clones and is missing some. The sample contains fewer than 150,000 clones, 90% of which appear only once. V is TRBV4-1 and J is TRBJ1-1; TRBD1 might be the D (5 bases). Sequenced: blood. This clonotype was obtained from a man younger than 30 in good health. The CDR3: CASSHDTKQVNTEAFF. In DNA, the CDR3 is TGCGCCAGCAGTCATGATACAAAACAGGTGAACACTGAAGCTTTCTTT.